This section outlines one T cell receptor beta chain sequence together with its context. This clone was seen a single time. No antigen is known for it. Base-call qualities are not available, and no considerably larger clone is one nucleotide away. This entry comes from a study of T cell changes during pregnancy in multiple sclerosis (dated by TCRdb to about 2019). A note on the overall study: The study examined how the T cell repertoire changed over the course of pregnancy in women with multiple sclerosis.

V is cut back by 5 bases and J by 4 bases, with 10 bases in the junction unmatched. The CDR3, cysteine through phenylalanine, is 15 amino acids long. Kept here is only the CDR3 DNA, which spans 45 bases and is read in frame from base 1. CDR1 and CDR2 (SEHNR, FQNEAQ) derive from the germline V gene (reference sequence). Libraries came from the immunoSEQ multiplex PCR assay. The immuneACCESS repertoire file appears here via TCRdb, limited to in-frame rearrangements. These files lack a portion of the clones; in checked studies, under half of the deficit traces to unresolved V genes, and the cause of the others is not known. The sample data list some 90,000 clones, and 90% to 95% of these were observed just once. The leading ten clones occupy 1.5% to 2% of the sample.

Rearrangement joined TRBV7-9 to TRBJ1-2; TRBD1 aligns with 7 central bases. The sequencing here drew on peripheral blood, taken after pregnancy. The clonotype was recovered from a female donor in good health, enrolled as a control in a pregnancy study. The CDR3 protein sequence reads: CASSANPDRAYGYTF. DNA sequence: TGTGCCAGCAGCGCGAACCCCGACAGGGCCTATGGCTACACCTTC.